This T cell receptor beta chain was observed in a study of blood T cell repertoires in COVID-19. About the research overall: PBMCs, B-cell-depleted T cells, or T cells provided the cDNA or gDNA that made up the material.

Measured with immunoSEQ multiplex PCR; TCRdb has only the in-frame clones, and not every one. The sample lists about 200,000 clones, roughly 84% seen once, with under 4% in the top ten. The study recruited people aged roughly 18 to 100 years across more than 20 US areas. Cohort assignment relied on participant-reported clinical history. Before they entered the study, exposed participants had met a COVID-19 case within 2 weeks. Germline CDR1 LNHDA, CDR2 SQIVND (reference sequence). V dropped 4 bases and J dropped 0; count of bases not matched to a gene: 6. The CDR3 runs to 16 residues. The sequenced sample consisted of PBMCs or T cells enriched from blood (not recorded which). This TCR was recovered from a woman younger than 45 who had been exposed to COVID-19. The chain links TRBV19 to TRBJ1-3; 7 nucleotides agree with TRBD1. The CDR3 nucleotides are TGTGCCAGTAGTACACCGGGACAGATCTCTGGAAACACCATATATTTT. Translated, it gives CASSTPGQISGNTIYF.